What follows describes a single T cell receptor (beta chain). This clonotype was counted at least ten times. It lacks a known antigen. No clone much larger than this one lies a single base away; base qualities are absent. Ophthalmopathy patients had moderately to severely active disease, with a Clinical Activity Score of 3 or more, a NOSPECS grade of 4 or more, and a disease duration of less than 3 months. The study excluded patients with uncontrolled infections, other autoimmune diseases, pregnancy or lactation. Diagnoses relied on clinical symptoms, serum thyroxine and TRAb, thyroid ultrasound and orbital computed tomography. Ficoll-Paque density gradient centrifugation was used to isolate PBMCs from under 11 ml of fresh peripheral blood. Trizol reagent was used to extract total RNA, and RNA quality was then checked on an Agilent 2100 Bioanalyzer. The CDR3 sequence holds 14 residues, the cysteine and phenylalanine included. The entry retains the CDR3 DNA only, 42 bases that are in frame from base 1. CDR1 KGHDR and CDR2 SFDVKD were looked up in the germline V gene. V lost 4 bases and J lost 3 bases; the stretch between them is 11 bases long.

This sample is part of a study of T cells in Graves' hyperthyroidism and ophthalmopathy (dated by TCRdb to the late 2010s). Some background on the complete study: Peripheral blood was collected at initial diagnosis, before any treatment. A discovery cohort of around 98 patients, approximately 44 with Graves' ophthalmopathy and 57 with stable Graves' hyperthyroidism, was used to find distinguishing TCR V-J signatures. An independent validation cohort of under 20 hyperthyroidism patients and roughly 16 patients who later progressed to ophthalmopathy tested prospective prediction of ophthalmopathy. The roughly 94 discovery patients were randomly split 7:3 into training and test sets. In more than five Graves' hyperthyroidism patients, the study also compared T-cell repertoires from thyroid tissue with T-cell repertoires from blood. Following sampling, methimazole starting at 30 mg daily was given to hyperthyroidism patients, and high-dose intravenous methylprednisolone was given to ophthalmopathy patients. TCR Vbeta CDR3 sequencing of 120 to 150 peripheral blood samples (43 ophthalmopathy, 75 to 80 hyperthyroidism and roughly 17 progressor patients) is reported in the paper. On the study overall, not on this receptor specifically: Sample size was not statistically predetermined, and blinding of investigators to group allocation was not performed. During validation, the model predicted progression to ophthalmopathy a median of roughly six months ahead of onset, with approximately 70% sensitivity and roughly 72% specificity. Blood samples also contained most of the expanded thyroid clonotypes (frequency above 0.001), which suggests that blood repertoires may reflect thyroid immune responses. A model built on a 13 V-J signature distinguished ophthalmopathy from stable hyperthyroidism, reaching 85% to 90% sensitivity and around 82% specificity in cross-validation and 80%/75% in testing.

The TCR beta CDR3 regions were amplified from RNA transcripts. The TCR CDR3 was subjected to a first round of RT-PCR using the HTBI primer set and the Qiagen OneStep RT-PCR kit. Libraries were constructed in a second round of multiplex PCR, after which size selection and purification were carried out. Paired-end sequencing of the libraries was performed with 100 bp reads on an Illumina HiSeq2000. In the paper's pipeline: Raw data were processed with SOAPnuke, discarding reads with adapters, uncalled bases, mean Phred below 15, or no exact constant-primer or identifier match. High-quality paired reads were merged using COPE v1.2.5, and each unique nucleotide sequence was defined as a clonotype. Clonotypes were aligned to IMGT TRBV, TRBD and TRBJ reference segments using MiTCR v1.1. Analysis was restricted to V-J combinations with a frequency above 0.0001, which covered 98% to 99.2% of repertoires. A TCS score was defined as the ratio of F50 (clonal expansion) to E x V (chaos), with BLOSUM62-based TCRdist applied between CDR3 peptides within each V-J. Welch's t-statistics and random forest reduced roughly 530 V-J features to 10 to 15, which were used in a naive Bayes classifier (R e1071). Through fastp at Q25 and MiXCR, TCRdb rebuilt clones from the public reads, retaining in-frame beta chains. For every CDR3 protein sequence, its rows merge into one entry that carries the most common genes and DNA. Clone size and V and J calls follow TCRdb, not the original study. For this sample the table gives about 400,000 distinct CDR3 sequences, of which around an eighth were detected only once. The ten largest account for 25% to 30% of the sample.

The sequence links TRBV24-1 to TRBJ2-5; tentative D gene TRBD1, with 6 bases matching. The sequence came from a man aged 45-65 years with Graves' ophthalmopathy. The sequenced sample consisted of blood. The CDR3 protein sequence reads: CATSDTGTKETQYF. The DNA is as follows: TGTGCCACCAGTGACACCGGGACAAAAGAGACCCAGTACTTC.